These T cell receptor beta chains were read from a single sample in a study of blood T cells in healthy people across ages. A single record per CDR3 protein comes from TCRdb applying MiXCR to the 5' RACE reads. The sample yields about 680,000 distinct CDR3 sequences, approximately 50% seen once. Sequencing was carried out using blood. These receptors were collected from a woman aged 55-70 years in good health. Each CDR3 is given with its conserved first and last residue. The D gene is left open where the match is weak. Expanded clones are given a class, and other clones once, few, many or no size at all.

V gene	clone size	D gene	J gene	CDR3 length	CDR3 protein	CDR3 DNA
TRBV7-2	.	.	TRBJ2-1	14	CASSIGRGGDEQFF	TGTGCCAGCAGCATTGGTAGGGGGGGCGATGAGCAGTTCTTC
TRBV7-9	.	TRBD2	TRBJ2-3	15	CATGPGGRNTDTQYF	TGTGCCACGGGGCCGGGCGGGAGGAACACAGATACGCAGTATTTT
TRBV28	few	TRBD2	TRBJ2-3	16	CASTSGTSGRHDTQYF	TGTGCCAGCACCTCCGGGACTAGCGGGAGGCATGATACGCAGTATTTT
TRBV18	.	TRBD1	TRBJ1-1	16	CASSPPNQGASTEAFF	TGTGCCAGCTCACCACCTAACCAGGGGGCAAGCACTGAAGCTTTCTTT
TRBV7-2	few	.	TRBJ2-3	16	CASSLVPGSSTDTQYF	TGTGCCAGCAGCTTAGTACCGGGGTCTAGCACAGATACGCAGTATTTT
TRBV20-1	.	.	TRBJ1-1	16	CSARGWLTVMNTEAFF	TGCAGTGCTAGAGGTTGGCTAACGGTCATGAACACTGAAGCTTTCTTT
TRBV29-1	few	.	TRBJ1-2	11	CSVVWSYGYTF	TGCAGCGTAGTATGGTCTTATGGCTACACCTTC
TRBV6-2/TRBV6-3	.	.	TRBJ2-5	18	CASSTPTGRGGLGETQYF	TGTGCCAGCAGTACCCCTACTGGCAGGGGGGGACTCGGGGAGACCCAGTACTTC
TRBV9	few	.	TRBJ2-7	15	CASSAGRALGNEQYF	TGTGCCAGCAGCGCGGGACGAGCGTTGGGCAATGAGCAGTACTTC
TRBV18	.	TRBD2	TRBJ2-1	14	CASSPTSGSPEQFF	TGTGCCAGCTCACCGACTAGCGGGAGCCCTGAGCAGTTCTTC
TRBV9	.	.	TRBJ1-4	19	CASSVEDWGSHGTNEKLFF	TGTGCCAGCAGCGTAGAAGATTGGGGCAGCCACGGGACTAATGAAAAACTGTTTTTT
TRBV20-1	.	TRBD1	TRBJ2-1	13	CSAKGGAYNEQFF	TGCAGTGCTAAAGGGGGCGCTTACAATGAGCAGTTCTTC
TRBV20-1	.	TRBD2	TRBJ2-7	16	CSARDSTSGRFGEQYF	TGCAGTGCTAGAGATTCCACTAGCGGGAGGTTTGGCGAGCAGTACTTC
TRBV7-2	.	.	TRBJ1-6	19	CASSLVGSRGRSYNSPLHF	TGTGCCAGCAGCTTAGTAGGGAGTAGGGGCCGGTCCTATAATTCACCCCTCCACTTT
TRBV20-1	.	.	TRBJ2-3	12	CSATDPGDTQYF	TGCAGTGCTACCGACCCTGGGGATACGCAGTATTTT
TRBV20-1	.	TRBD2	TRBJ2-5	14	CSARDSGRLETQYF	TGCAGTGCTAGAGACAGCGGGAGGTTAGAGACCCAGTACTTC
TRBV7-2	.	TRBD1	TRBJ2-5	17	CASSSHRTGSVGETQYF	TGTGCCAGCAGCTCTCACAGGACAGGGTCGGTCGGTGAGACCCAGTACTTC
TRBV5-1	.	.	TRBJ2-4	15	CASKVSELAKNIQYF	TGCGCCAGCAAAGTTTCTGAGCTAGCCAAAAACATTCAGTACTTC
TRBV6-2/TRBV6-3	.	TRBD2	TRBJ2-7	17	CASSYSYTSGRTYEQYF	TGTGCCAGCAGTTACTCTTATACTAGCGGGAGGACGTACGAGCAGTACTTC
TRBV4-3	few	.	TRBJ2-1	17	CASSQAPSWSSYNEQFF	TGCGCCAGCAGCCAAGCTCCCTCCTGGAGCTCCTACAATGAGCAGTTCTTC
TRBV5-5	few	TRBD1	TRBJ1-1	14	CASSLGDRWTEAFF	TGTGCCAGCAGCTTGGGGGACAGGTGGACTGAAGCTTTCTTT
TRBV5-1	.	TRBD1	TRBJ2-1	16	CASSLPSQGAFDEQFF	TGCGCCAGCAGCTTGCCCTCACAGGGGGCTTTTGATGAGCAGTTCTTC
TRBV6-6	few	TRBD2	TRBJ2-1	17	CASTPRGGLAPYNEQFF	TGTGCCAGCACCCCCAGGGGGGGACTAGCACCTTACAATGAGCAGTTCTTC
TRBV20-1	.	.	TRBJ1-2	14	CSARDGTANYGYTF	TGCAGTGCTAGAGATGGGACCGCTAACTATGGCTACACCTTC
TRBV5-1	.	TRBD1	TRBJ1-1	13	CASSGRGLTEAFF	TGCGCCAGCAGTGGCAGGGGGTTGACCGAAGCTTTCTTT
TRBV7-2	few	.	TRBJ2-1	16	CASSKQGAGAYNEQFF	TGTGCCAGCAGCAAACAGGGAGCCGGGGCCTACAATGAGCAGTTCTTC
TRBV27	few	.	TRBJ2-3	14	CASSYQGSTDTQYF	TGTGCCAGCAGTTATCAAGGAAGCACAGATACGCAGTATTTT
TRBV7-9	few	TRBD1	TRBJ2-3	17	CASSLWPGGAITDTQYF	TGTGCCAGCAGCTTATGGCCAGGGGGCGCGATCACAGATACGCAGTATTTT
TRBV4-2	few	TRBD1	TRBJ2-1	18	CASSLEFLPGQGFPEQFF	TGTGCCAGCAGCCTAGAATTCTTACCGGGACAGGGTTTCCCTGAGCAGTTCTTC
TRBV4-1	.	TRBD1	TRBJ1-4	15	CASSQPGQGGEKLFF	TGCGCCAGCAGCCAACCGGGACAGGGAGGTGAAAAACTGTTTTTT
TRBV9	.	.	TRBJ2-3	16	CASSVGPFTSTDTQYF	TGTGCCAGCAGCGTAGGTCCATTTACTAGCACAGATACGCAGTATTTT
TRBV4-3	few	.	TRBJ2-5	14	CASSQGTGHETQYF	TGCGCCAGCAGCCAGGGGACTGGGCACGAGACCCAGTACTTC
TRBV7-2	.	TRBD1	TRBJ2-7	16	CASSPQRGTGNYEQYF	TGTGCCAGCAGCCCGCAAAGAGGGACAGGGAACTACGAGCAGTACTTC
TRBV27	.	.	TRBJ2-2	17	CASSFLLGAVNTGELFF	TGTGCCAGCAGTTTCCTCCTCGGGGCAGTTAACACCGGGGAGCTGTTTTTT
TRBV12-3/TRBV12-4	.	TRBD1	TRBJ2-5	14	CASSLTGAPETQYF	TGTGCCAGCAGTTTGACAGGGGCTCCCGAGACCCAGTACTTC
TRBV7-2	.	TRBD1	TRBJ1-2	20	CASSLVGGQGILDPRNGYTF	TGTGCCAGCAGCTTAGTAGGCGGACAGGGAATTTTGGACCCGCGGAATGGCTACACCTTC
TRBV20-1	.	.	TRBJ2-5	13	CSGTTGTPKTQYF	TGCAGTGGGACGACCGGGACCCCCAAGACCCAGTACTTC
TRBV7-2	.	.	TRBJ2-4	12	CASSLSLEVPYF	TGTGCCAGCAGCTTATCCCTCGAAGTGCCGTACTTC
TRBV11-2	many	.	TRBJ2-7	13	CASNRGAGIEQYF	TGTGCCAGCAACCGAGGGGCAGGGATTGAGCAGTACTTC
TRBV11-1	few	TRBD2	TRBJ2-4	13	CASSLVAGDIQYF	TGTGCCAGCAGCTTAGTGGCGGGGGACATTCAGTACTTC
TRBV2	few	.	TRBJ1-2	13	CASSEQGKGGYTF	TGTGCCAGCAGTGAACAGGGAAAGGGTGGCTACACCTTC
TRBV27	.	TRBD2	TRBJ2-1	18	CASSLSWGLGSSYNEQFF	TGTGCCAGCAGTTTATCATGGGGACTAGGGAGCTCCTACAATGAGCAGTTCTTC
TRBV29-1	few	TRBD1	TRBJ2-7	14	CSASLTGKYYEQYF	TGCAGCGCCTCGCTGACAGGGAAATACTACGAGCAGTACTTC
TRBV20-1	few	.	TRBJ2-5	15	CSADPRAGHRETQYF	TGCAGTGCTGACCCTCGGGCCGGGCATCGAGAGACCCAGTACTTC
TRBV7-9	.	TRBD1	TRBJ1-2	16	CASSLGDREGKNGYTF	TGTGCCAGCAGCTTAGGGGACAGGGAAGGTAAAAATGGCTACACCTTC
TRBV10-3	few	.	TRBJ2-1	16	CAISVSPGFDYNEQFF	TGTGCCATCAGTGTGTCCCCGGGTTTTGACTACAATGAGCAGTTCTTC
TRBV2	.	TRBD1	TRBJ1-1	12	CASSERQGGAFF	TGTGCCAGCAGCGAAAGACAGGGGGGGGCTTTCTTT
TRBV4-1	.	.	TRBJ2-3	13	CASNQRGVGAQYF	TGCGCCAGCAACCAACGAGGGGTCGGGGCGCAGTATTTT
TRBV11-2	.	.	TRBJ2-1	15	CASSSRGTNFWEQFF	TGTGCCAGCAGCTCAAGGGGGACTAACTTCTGGGAGCAGTTCTTC
TRBV20-1	once	.	TRBJ2-2	13	CSARPSETGELFF	TGCAGTGCTAGACCTAGCGAGACCGGGGAGCTGTTTTTT